These T cell receptor beta chains were read from a single sample in a study of blood T cells in healthy people across ages. In TCRdb, the 5' RACE reads were re-called with MiXCR into one record per CDR3 protein. Of some 1.4 million distinct CDR3 sequences listed, around 39% are singletons. Material for sequencing was blood. These receptors all stem from a woman aged 18-35 years in good health. Both conserved end residues are part of each CDR3. Each record gives: D gene, V gene, J gene, clone size, CDR3 protein, CDR3 DNA. A D gene is named only where the DNA matches it firmly. Clone size is shown for a subset of rows, as once, few, many or a class of expanded clone.

d_call: TRBD1
v_call: TRBV25-1
j_call: TRBJ1-6
clone_size: few
cdr3_aa: CASGDRGGSPLHF
cdr3_nt: TGTGCCAGCGGGGACAGGGGAGGTTCACCCCTCCACTTT

d_call: .
v_call: TRBV27
j_call: TRBJ2-7
clone_size: .
cdr3_aa: CASRVGGDEQYF
cdr3_nt: TGTGCCAGCAGGGTCGGCGGGGACGAGCAGTACTTC

d_call: .
v_call: TRBV27
j_call: TRBJ1-6
clone_size: .
cdr3_aa: CASSFAPGTGSPLHF
cdr3_nt: TGTGCCAGCAGTTTTGCGCCGGGAACCGGGTCACCCCTCCACTTT

d_call: TRBD1
v_call: TRBV20-1
j_call: TRBJ2-7
clone_size: .
cdr3_aa: CSARAGDRTAYEQYF
cdr3_nt: TGCAGTGCTAGAGCTGGGGACAGGACGGCCTACGAGCAGTACTTC

d_call: .
v_call: TRBV27
j_call: TRBJ2-7
clone_size: many
cdr3_aa: CASSFGGPNYEQYF
cdr3_nt: TGTGCCAGCAGTTTCGGGGGACCTAACTACGAGCAGTACTTC

d_call: .
v_call: TRBV12-3/TRBV12-4
j_call: TRBJ2-1
clone_size: .
cdr3_aa: CASSSLEQFF
cdr3_nt: TGTGCCAGCAGTTCCCTTGAGCAGTTCTTC

d_call: .
v_call: TRBV10-3
j_call: TRBJ1-2
clone_size: .
cdr3_aa: CATRVGPLYGYTF
cdr3_nt: TGTGCCACCAGGGTAGGGCCTCTCTATGGCTACACCTTC

d_call: .
v_call: TRBV6-4
j_call: TRBJ2-7
clone_size: .
cdr3_aa: CASSDRIPSYEQYF
cdr3_nt: TGTGCCAGCAGTGATCGGATACCCTCCTACGAGCAGTACTTC

d_call: .
v_call: TRBV21-1
j_call: TRBJ1-1
clone_size: .
cdr3_aa: CANSTGIAGICANTEAFF
cdr3_nt: TGTGCCAATTCCACGGGGATAGCGGGGATTTGCGCGAACACTGAAGCTTTCTTT

d_call: .
v_call: TRBV6-6
j_call: TRBJ1-5
clone_size: .
cdr3_aa: CASTWTAVGQPQHF
cdr3_nt: TGTGCCAGCACCTGGACGGCCGTTGGTCAGCCCCAGCATTTT

d_call: .
v_call: TRBV6-6
j_call: TRBJ2-1
clone_size: few
cdr3_aa: CASSYIGGNEQFF
cdr3_nt: TGTGCCAGCAGTTACATCGGCGGCAATGAGCAGTTCTTC

d_call: .
v_call: TRBV4-2
j_call: TRBJ1-4
clone_size: .
cdr3_aa: CASSQDLGTTNEKLFF
cdr3_nt: TGTGCCAGCAGCCAAGACCTGGGGACGACTAATGAAAAACTGTTTTTT

d_call: TRBD2
v_call: TRBV7-2
j_call: TRBJ2-1
clone_size: .
cdr3_aa: CASSLPTSGRAFTETQFF
cdr3_nt: TGTGCCAGCAGCTTACCGACTAGCGGGAGGGCCTTCACAGAGACCCAGTTCTTC

d_call: .
v_call: TRBV12-3/TRBV12-4
j_call: TRBJ2-7
clone_size: .
cdr3_aa: CASSPPRTRAYEQYF
cdr3_nt: TGTGCCAGCAGCCCCCCGAGAACGAGGGCCTACGAGCAGTACTTC

d_call: .
v_call: TRBV6-2/TRBV6-3
j_call: TRBJ2-3
clone_size: .
cdr3_aa: CASSYRGLGPLDTQYF
cdr3_nt: TGTGCCAGCAGTTACCGCGGGCTGGGCCCTTTGGATACGCAGTATTTT

d_call: .
v_call: TRBV7-2
j_call: TRBJ2-1
clone_size: .
cdr3_aa: CASSPRGGGNNEQFF
cdr3_nt: TGTGCCAGCAGCCCTAGGGGAGGCGGCAACAATGAGCAGTTCTTC

d_call: .
v_call: TRBV21-1
j_call: TRBJ2-4
clone_size: .
cdr3_aa: CASSKALRQRKNIQYF
cdr3_nt: TGTGCCAGCAGCAAAGCGCTTCGACAGCGGAAAAACATTCAGTACTTC

d_call: .
v_call: TRBV20-1
j_call: TRBJ1-1
clone_size: few
cdr3_aa: CSAPGRTTEAFF
cdr3_nt: TGCAGTGCCCCAGGGCGGACCACTGAAGCTTTCTTT

d_call: .
v_call: TRBV5-1
j_call: TRBJ2-7
clone_size: few
cdr3_aa: CASSFRGASYEQYF
cdr3_nt: TGCGCCAGCAGCTTTCGGGGTGCCTCCTACGAGCAGTACTTC

d_call: TRBD1
v_call: TRBV6-1
j_call: TRBJ1-1
clone_size: .
cdr3_aa: CASSESQGARTEAFF
cdr3_nt: TGTGCCAGCAGTGAAAGTCAGGGGGCGAGGACTGAAGCTTTCTTT

d_call: .
v_call: TRBV9
j_call: TRBJ2-5
clone_size: few
cdr3_aa: CASSGIAEGWYNEQYF
cdr3_nt: TGTGCCAGCAGCGGAATAGCGGAGGGATGGTACAATGAGCAGTACTTC

d_call: TRBD1
v_call: TRBV29-1
j_call: TRBJ1-2
clone_size: .
cdr3_aa: CSVLGQGVEGYTF
cdr3_nt: TGCAGCGTACTGGGACAGGGGGTGGAAGGCTACACCTTC

d_call: .
v_call: TRBV7-9
j_call: TRBJ2-4
clone_size: few
cdr3_aa: CASSHEWGLYENIQYF
cdr3_nt: TGTGCCAGCAGCCACGAATGGGGGCTATACGAAAACATTCAGTACTTC

d_call: TRBD2
v_call: TRBV4-1
j_call: TRBJ2-1
clone_size: few
cdr3_aa: CASSPQGLAEYNEQFF
cdr3_nt: TGCGCCAGCAGCCCCCAGGGACTAGCGGAGTACAATGAGCAGTTCTTC

d_call: .
v_call: TRBV6-2/TRBV6-3
j_call: TRBJ1-1
clone_size: .
cdr3_aa: CASSSETKVAEAFF
cdr3_nt: TGTGCCAGCAGTTCTGAGACTAAAGTGGCTGAAGCTTTCTTT

d_call: TRBD1
v_call: TRBV2
j_call: TRBJ2-7
clone_size: .
cdr3_aa: CASSPAGTVNEQYF
cdr3_nt: TGTGCCAGCAGTCCGGCCGGGACAGTTAACGAGCAGTACTTC

d_call: .
v_call: TRBV2
j_call: TRBJ2-1
clone_size: few
cdr3_aa: CASSGRFSYEQFF
cdr3_nt: TGTGCCAGCAGTGGACGATTTAGCTATGAGCAGTTCTTC

d_call: .
v_call: TRBV4-2
j_call: TRBJ2-7
clone_size: .
cdr3_aa: CASSRATYNEQYF
cdr3_nt: TGTGCCAGCAGCCGAGCGACCTACAATGAGCAGTACTTC

d_call: .
v_call: TRBV20-1
j_call: TRBJ1-3
clone_size: few
cdr3_aa: CSARSGNTIYF
cdr3_nt: TGCAGTGCTAGATCCGGAAACACCATATATTTT

d_call: TRBD1
v_call: TRBV7-9
j_call: TRBJ2-1
clone_size: .
cdr3_aa: CASSGQGGDNEQFF
cdr3_nt: TGTGCCAGCAGCGGACAGGGTGGTGACAATGAGCAGTTCTTC

d_call: TRBD1
v_call: TRBV28
j_call: TRBJ2-5
clone_size: few
cdr3_aa: CASSSDRDRLRETQYF
cdr3_nt: TGTGCCAGCAGTTCTGACAGGGACCGACTGAGGGAGACCCAGTACTTC

d_call: TRBD1
v_call: TRBV15
j_call: TRBJ2-7
clone_size: .
cdr3_aa: CATSRGTGGAADYYEQYF
cdr3_nt: TGTGCCACCAGCAGAGGTACAGGGGGCGCAGCAGACTACTACGAGCAGTACTTC

d_call: TRBD2
v_call: TRBV12-3/TRBV12-4
j_call: TRBJ2-1
clone_size: .
cdr3_aa: CASSSVAGGDLNEQFF
cdr3_nt: TGTGCCAGCAGTTCTGTAGCGGGAGGGGACCTCAATGAGCAGTTCTTC

d_call: .
v_call: TRBV4-1
j_call: TRBJ1-4
clone_size: .
cdr3_aa: CASSPLEGAGNEKLFF
cdr3_nt: TGCGCCAGCAGCCCATTGGAGGGCGCGGGTAATGAAAAACTGTTTTTT

d_call: .
v_call: TRBV5-1
j_call: TRBJ2-7
clone_size: .
cdr3_aa: CASSLSGHASYNEQYF
cdr3_nt: TGCGCCAGCAGCTTGTCGGGACATGCCTCCTACAATGAGCAGTACTTC

d_call: .
v_call: TRBV5-1
j_call: TRBJ2-3
clone_size: few
cdr3_aa: CASSIPTDTDTQYF
cdr3_nt: TGCGCCAGCTCAATCCCGACAGACACAGATACGCAGTATTTT

d_call: .
v_call: TRBV20-1
j_call: TRBJ1-1
clone_size: .
cdr3_aa: CSARRDSNTEAFF
cdr3_nt: TGCAGTGCCCGACGGGATTCGAACACTGAAGCTTTCTTT

d_call: TRBD1
v_call: TRBV7-6
j_call: TRBJ2-2
clone_size: .
cdr3_aa: CASSLRQGGNTGELFF
cdr3_nt: TGTGCCAGCAGCTTAAGACAGGGGGGGAACACCGGGGAGCTGTTTTTT

d_call: .
v_call: TRBV5-1
j_call: TRBJ2-2
clone_size: .
cdr3_aa: CASSLLVFENTGELFF
cdr3_nt: TGCGCCAGCAGCTTGTTAGTGTTTGAGAACACCGGGGAGCTGTTTTTT

d_call: TRBD1
v_call: TRBV3-1
j_call: TRBJ1-4
clone_size: once
cdr3_aa: CASSLALGQGTEKLFF
cdr3_nt: TGTGCCAGCAGCCTAGCTCTGGGACAGGGAACCGAAAAACTGTTTTTT

d_call: .
v_call: TRBV20-1
j_call: TRBJ2-3
clone_size: .
cdr3_aa: CSANSRDRASTDTQYF
cdr3_nt: TGCAGCGCCAACTCCCGGGACCGAGCTAGCACAGATACGCAGTATTTT

d_call: .
v_call: TRBV6-6
j_call: TRBJ2-7
clone_size: few
cdr3_aa: CASSSGGSTTYEQYF
cdr3_nt: TGTGCCAGCAGTTCGGGCGGTTCGACCACCTACGAGCAGTACTTC

d_call: TRBD1
v_call: TRBV28
j_call: TRBJ2-5
clone_size: once
cdr3_aa: CASSFPGGEAQYF
cdr3_nt: TGTGCCAGCAGTTTCCCAGGGGGAGAGGCCCAGTACTTC

d_call: .
v_call: TRBV2
j_call: TRBJ2-3
clone_size: few
cdr3_aa: CASSELAGQIPSTDTQYF
cdr3_nt: TGTGCCAGCAGTGAACTCGCGGGACAAATCCCTAGCACAGATACGCAGTATTTT

d_call: TRBD1
v_call: TRBV6-5
j_call: TRBJ2-7
clone_size: .
cdr3_aa: CASRAGGPSEQYF
cdr3_nt: TGTGCCAGCAGAGCAGGGGGCCCCTCCGAGCAGTACTTC

d_call: .
v_call: TRBV4-1
j_call: TRBJ2-1
clone_size: .
cdr3_aa: CASSQEGGKAYNEQFF
cdr3_nt: TGCGCCAGCAGCCAAGAAGGCGGGAAGGCCTACAATGAGCAGTTCTTC

d_call: TRBD1
v_call: TRBV5-1
j_call: TRBJ2-1
clone_size: .
cdr3_aa: CASSCGTGSYNEQFF
cdr3_nt: TGCGCCAGCAGCTGCGGGACAGGGTCCTACAATGAGCAGTTCTTC

d_call: TRBD1
v_call: TRBV5-1
j_call: TRBJ1-2
clone_size: .
cdr3_aa: CVSTPGQRENYGYTF
cdr3_nt: TGCGTCAGCACGCCGGGACAGAGAGAGAACTATGGCTACACCTTC

d_call: .
v_call: TRBV21-1
j_call: TRBJ2-5
clone_size: .
cdr3_aa: CASSKLAGGEVEQYF
cdr3_nt: TGTGCCAGCAGCAAACTAGCGGGAGGTGAGGTTGAGCAGTACTTC

d_call: .
v_call: TRBV4-2
j_call: TRBJ2-1
clone_size: .
cdr3_aa: CASSQGSQYSEQFF
cdr3_nt: TGTGCCAGCAGCCAAGGTAGCCAATATTCTGAGCAGTTCTTC

d_call: .
v_call: TRBV6-1
j_call: TRBJ2-3
clone_size: few
cdr3_aa: CASSENPQGSLSTDTQYF
cdr3_nt: TGTGCCAGCAGTGAAAATCCGCAGGGATCCCTTAGCACAGATACGCAGTATTTT

d_call: .
v_call: TRBV3-1
j_call: TRBJ2-1
clone_size: few
cdr3_aa: CASSPYPATSSYNEQFF
cdr3_nt: TGTGCCAGCAGCCCCTACCCCGCTACTAGCTCCTACAATGAGCAGTTCTTC

d_call: .
v_call: TRBV20-1
j_call: TRBJ2-1
clone_size: .
cdr3_aa: CSASSGLQPYNEQFF
cdr3_nt: TGCAGTGCCTCGAGCGGACTCCAGCCCTACAATGAGCAGTTCTTC